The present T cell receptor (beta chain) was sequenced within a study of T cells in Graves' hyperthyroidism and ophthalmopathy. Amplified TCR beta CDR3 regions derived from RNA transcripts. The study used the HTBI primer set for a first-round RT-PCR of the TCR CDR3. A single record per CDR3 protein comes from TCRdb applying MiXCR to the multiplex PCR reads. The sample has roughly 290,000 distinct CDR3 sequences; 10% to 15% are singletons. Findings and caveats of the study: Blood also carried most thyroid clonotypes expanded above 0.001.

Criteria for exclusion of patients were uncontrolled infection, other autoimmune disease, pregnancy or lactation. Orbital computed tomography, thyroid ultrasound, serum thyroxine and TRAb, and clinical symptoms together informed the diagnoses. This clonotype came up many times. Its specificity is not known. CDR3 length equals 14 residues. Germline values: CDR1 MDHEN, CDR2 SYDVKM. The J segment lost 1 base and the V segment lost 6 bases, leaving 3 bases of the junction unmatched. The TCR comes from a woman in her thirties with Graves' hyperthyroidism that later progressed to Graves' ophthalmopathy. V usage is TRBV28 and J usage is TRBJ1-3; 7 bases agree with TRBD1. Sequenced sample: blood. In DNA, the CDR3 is TGTGCCAGCAGGAGACAGGGATCTGGAAACACCATATATTTT. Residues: CASRRQGSGNTIYF.